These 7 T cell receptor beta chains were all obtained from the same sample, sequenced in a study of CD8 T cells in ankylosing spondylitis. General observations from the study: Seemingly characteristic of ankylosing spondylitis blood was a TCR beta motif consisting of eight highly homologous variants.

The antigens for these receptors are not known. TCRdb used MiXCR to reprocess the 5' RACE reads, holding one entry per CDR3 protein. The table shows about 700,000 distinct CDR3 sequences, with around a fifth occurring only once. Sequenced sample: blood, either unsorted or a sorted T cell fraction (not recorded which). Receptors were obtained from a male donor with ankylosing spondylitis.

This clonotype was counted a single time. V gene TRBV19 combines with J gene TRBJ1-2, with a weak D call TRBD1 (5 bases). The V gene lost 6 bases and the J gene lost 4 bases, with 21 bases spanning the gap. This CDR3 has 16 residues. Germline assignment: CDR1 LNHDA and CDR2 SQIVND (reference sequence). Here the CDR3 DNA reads TGTGCCAGTAGCCTCTTACCGGGACGGAGTTCCTATGGCTACACCTTC. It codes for CASSLLPGRSSYGYTF.

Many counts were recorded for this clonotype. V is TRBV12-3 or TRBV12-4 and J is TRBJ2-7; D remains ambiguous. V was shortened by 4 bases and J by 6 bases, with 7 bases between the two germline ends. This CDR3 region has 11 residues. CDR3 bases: TGTGCCAGCAGTTCCTACGGCGAGCAGTACTTC. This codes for CASSSYGEQYF.

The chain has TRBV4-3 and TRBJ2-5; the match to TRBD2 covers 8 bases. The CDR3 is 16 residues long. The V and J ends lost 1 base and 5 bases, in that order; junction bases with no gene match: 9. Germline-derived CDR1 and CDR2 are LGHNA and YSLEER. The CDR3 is CASSQGTGGPSETQYF. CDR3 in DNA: TGCGCCAGCAGCCAAGGAACGGGAGGGCCCTCGGAGACCCAGTACTTC.

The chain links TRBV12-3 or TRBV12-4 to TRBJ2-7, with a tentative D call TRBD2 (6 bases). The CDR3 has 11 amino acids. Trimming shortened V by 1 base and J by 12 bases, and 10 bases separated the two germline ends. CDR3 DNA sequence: TGTGCCAGCAGTTTAGGAGGGACTCTGTACTTC. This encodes CASSLGGTLYF.

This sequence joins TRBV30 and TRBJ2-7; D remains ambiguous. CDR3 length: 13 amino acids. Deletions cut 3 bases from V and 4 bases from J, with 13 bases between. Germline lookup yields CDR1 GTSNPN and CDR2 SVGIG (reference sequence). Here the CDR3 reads CAWSPGVEYEQYF. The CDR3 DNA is TGTGCCTGGAGCCCGGGTGTGGAGTACGAGCAGTACTTC.

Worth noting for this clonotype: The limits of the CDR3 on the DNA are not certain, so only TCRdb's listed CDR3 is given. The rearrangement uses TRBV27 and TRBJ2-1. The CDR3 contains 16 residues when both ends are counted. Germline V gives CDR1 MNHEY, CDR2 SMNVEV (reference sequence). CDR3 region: CASSSSDRAAYNEQFF.

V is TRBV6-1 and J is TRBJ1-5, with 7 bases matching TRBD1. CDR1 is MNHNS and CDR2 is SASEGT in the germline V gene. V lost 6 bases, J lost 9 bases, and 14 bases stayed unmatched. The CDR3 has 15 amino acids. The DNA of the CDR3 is TGTGCCAGCAGCCAACGAGGGACAGAGAAAGCGCCCCAGCATTTT. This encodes CASSQRGTEKAPQHF.